These T cell receptor beta chains were read from a single sample in a study of CD8 T cells in Susac syndrome. TCRdb reanalysed the immunoSEQ multiplex PCR reads using MiXCR and keeps one entry per CDR3 protein. The table has 210,000 or so distinct CDR3 sequences, around 93% seen once. The material sequenced was CD4+ T cells from PBMCs. These receptors all come from a human donor with Susac syndrome. Each CDR3 is given with its conserved first and last residue. A D gene is named only where the DNA matches it firmly. Clone size is not always given. Where it is, it says once, few, many or a class for expanded clones.

>.|15|TRBD1|TRBV7-9|TRBJ2-2
TGTGCCAGCAGCCCCAACCGGGACAGCACCGGGGAGCTGTTTTTT
CASSPNRDSTGELFF
>.|14|.|TRBV28|TRBJ1-2
TGTGCCAGCAGTTTAGGGGATACAGGGCTAGGCTACACCTTC
CASSLGDTGLGYTF
>.|17|.|TRBV19|TRBJ1-6
TGTGCCAGTAGTACAGCCTCCTTCGGGGGCCGGAATTCACCCCTCCACTTT
CASSTASFGGRNSPLHF
>.|12|.|TRBV28|TRBJ2-7
TGTGCCAGCAGTAGAGAGTCCTACGAGCAGTACTTC
CASSRESYEQYF
>.|14|.|TRBV29-1|TRBJ1-4
TGCAGCGTTGAAGAGGGGGATTTGAGTGAAAAACTGTTTTTT
CSVEEGDLSEKLFF
>.|15|TRBD1|TRBV27|TRBJ1-2
TGTGCCAGCAGTCCCCAGGGACAGGAGAACTATGGCTACACCTTC
CASSPQGQENYGYTF
>.|15|.|TRBV30|TRBJ1-1
TGTGCCTGCACATCTTCGGACACCATGAACACTGAAGCTTTCTTT
CACTSSDTMNTEAFF
>.|18|.|TRBV6-1|TRBJ1-1
TGTGCCAGCAGTCTTTACACCCCCGGGACAAACATGAACACTGAAGCTTTCTTT
CASSLYTPGTNMNTEAFF
>.|14|.|TRBV12-3/TRBV12-4|TRBJ2-7
TGTGCCACTACGGTAGGGGGAACTTCCTACGAGCAGTACTTC
CATTVGGTSYEQYF
>.|12|.|TRBV19|TRBJ1-2
TGTGCCAGTAGTATCGGGCCTGGGGGCTACACCTTC
CASSIGPGGYTF
>once|13|.|TRBV20-1|TRBJ1-2
TGCAGTGCGGAGGACAGCGCGAACTATGGCTACACCTTC
CSAEDSANYGYTF
>.|16|TRBD1|TRBV6-1|TRBJ2-2
TGTGCCAGCAGTCCTCCGGGACAGTCGAACACCGGGGAGCTGTTTTTT
CASSPPGQSNTGELFF
>.|15|TRBD1|TRBV2|TRBJ1-1
TGTGCCAGCAGGCCGGGACAGGGGGCAGCCTTTGAAGCTTTCTTT
CASRPGQGAAFEAFF
>.|16|TRBD1|TRBV5-1|TRBJ2-3
TGCGCCAGCAGCACGATGACAGGGGGCTTCACAGATACGCAGTATTTT
CASSTMTGGFTDTQYF
>.|16|.|TRBV6-1|TRBJ1-2
TGTGCCAGCAGATGGGGACGTCTGCCGACCATCTATGGCTACACCTTC
CASRWGRLPTIYGYTF
>.|14|.|TRBV20-1|TRBJ1-1
TGCAGTGCTGGAGGGGGTGGCGGTAACACTGAAGCTTTCTTT
CSAGGGGGNTEAFF
>.|14|.|TRBV5-1|TRBJ1-1
TGCGCCAGCAGCGAGTTGCGGGAGAACACTGAAGCTTTCTTT
CASSELRENTEAFF
>.|14|TRBD1|TRBV30|TRBJ1-2
TGTGCCTGGAATCCCGGGACAGGGAACTATGGCTACACCTTC
CAWNPGTGNYGYTF
>.|12|.|TRBV7-6|TRBJ2-2
TGTGCCAGCAGCTTATCCAGCCGGGAGCTGTTTTTT
CASSLSSRELFF
>.|16|.|TRBV18|TRBJ2-3
TGTGCCAGCTCAACGAGCCCGGGACTCAGCACAGATACGCAGTATTTT
CASSTSPGLSTDTQYF
>.|14|.|TRBV7-7|TRBJ2-7
TGTGCTAGCAGCTTAGTGCTTATCGCCTACGAGCAGTACTTC
CASSLVLIAYEQYF
>.|15|.|TRBV5-1|TRBJ2-5
TGCGCCAGCAGCTCGACCGTCGGTTCACAAGAGACCCAGTACTTC
CASSSTVGSQETQYF
>.|15|.|TRBV9|TRBJ1-4
TGTGCCAGCAGCGTACTAGGGACTCCAACGGAAAAACTGTTTTTT
CASSVLGTPTEKLFF
>.|18|.|TRBV12-3/TRBV12-4|TRBJ2-1
TGTGCCAGCAGTCTCTTCCTGGGAGGGGGAATACGGGGCAATGAGCAGTTCTTC
CASSLFLGGGIRGNEQFF
>.|14|.|TRBV28|TRBJ1-2
TGTGCCAGCAGTCCCGGCGGTAGCGACTATGGCTACACCTTC
CASSPGGSDYGYTF
>once|14|.|TRBV12-3/TRBV12-4|TRBJ1-1
TGTGCCAGCACCTCCAGGGAAACGAACACTGAAGCTTTCTTT
CASTSRETNTEAFF
>.|12|TRBD1|TRBV5-1|TRBJ1-2
TGCGCCAGCAGCCCGGATGGACAGGGCGCAGCCTTC
CASSPDGQGAAF
>.|13|TRBD2|TRBV29-1|TRBJ2-3
TGCAGCGTGCCGGGACTATCAATGGATACGCAGTATTTT
CSVPGLSMDTQYF
>.|15|TRBD1|TRBV15|TRBJ2-7
TGTGCCACCAGCAGAGATCCCACAGGGGGCAAAGAGCAGTACTTC
CATSRDPTGGKEQYF
>.|14|.|TRBV29-1|TRBJ1-1
TGCAGCGTTGAGATACCGCCGGCGGGAAATGAAGCTTTCTTT
CSVEIPPAGNEAFF
>.|13|.|TRBV28|TRBJ2-7
TGTGCCAGCGGCGGTGGCCGGATCTACGAGCAGTACTTC
CASGGGRIYEQYF
>once|12|.|TRBV24-1|TRBJ2-1
TGTGCCGCCTCGGGTGGCTACAATGAGCAGTTCTTC
CAASGGYNEQFF
>.|15|TRBD2|TRBV10-3|TRBJ2-5
TGTGCCATCAGTGCCCTAGCGGGAGACCAAGAGACCCAGTACTTC
CAISALAGDQETQYF
>.|16|.|TRBV4-2|TRBJ2-5
TGTGCCAGCAGCCCTAGGGCCGGGGACTCCCAAGAGACCCAGTACTTC
CASSPRAGDSQETQYF
>.|12|.|TRBV20-1|TRBJ2-2
TGCAGTGCTGCAGTCGTAGTGCCGGAGCTGTTTTTT
CSAAVVVPELFF
>.|13|.|TRBV24-1|TRBJ2-2
TGTGCCACCGGTCATCCGAACACCGGGGAGCTGTTTTTT
CATGHPNTGELFF
>.|16|TRBD1|TRBV12-3/TRBV12-4|TRBJ1-6
TGTGCCAGCAGTTTAATGGGACAGGGGCATAATTCACCCCTCCACTTT
CASSLMGQGHNSPLHF
>.|14|.|TRBV2|TRBJ1-1
TGTGCCAGCAGTGTTCAACAGGTGGGGAATGAAGCTTTCTTT
CASSVQQVGNEAFF
>.|13|TRBD2|TRBV19|TRBJ2-1
TGTGCCAGTAGTCCAAGCGGGGTGGATGAGCAGTTCTTC
CASSPSGVDEQFF
>.|17|.|TRBV7-2|TRBJ2-1
TGTGCCAGCAGCCTCCACGGGCCAGCGGCGGTAAACAATGAGCAGTTCTTC
CASSLHGPAAVNNEQFF
>.|20|.|TRBV7-2|TRBJ1-6
TGTGCCAGCAGCTTAGCCCCAGGGTTCCCCCTTAGCTCCTATAATTCACCCCTCCACTTT
CASSLAPGFPLSSYNSPLHF
>once|14|.|TRBV27|TRBJ2-5
TGTGCCAGCAGAAAGGGGACAAGTCAAGAGACCCAGTACTTC
CASRKGTSQETQYF
>.|15|.|TRBV24-1|TRBJ2-2
TGTGCCACCAGTGATGTCCAGCCACCGCGACGGGAGCTGTTTTTT
CATSDVQPPRRELFF
>once|13|.|TRBV6-5|TRBJ1-2
TGTGCCAGCAGTCCGGACATGCTCTATGGCTACACCTTC
CASSPDMLYGYTF
>.|14|.|TRBV12-3/TRBV12-4|TRBJ1-6
TGTGCCAGCAGTTTGGATTCTGGGAATTCACCCCTCCACTTT
CASSLDSGNSPLHF
>.|14|.|TRBV18|TRBJ2-3
TGTGCCAGCTCACCAGAGGGGCTGGGAGATACGCAGTATTTT
CASSPEGLGDTQYF
>.|15|.|TRBV6-2/TRBV6-3|TRBJ2-6
TGTGCCAGCAGTTACCCAGCTTCTGGGGCCAACGTCCTGACTTTC
CASSYPASGANVLTF
>.|15|.|TRBV5-1|TRBJ1-1
TGCGCCAGCAGCTTGGAAACAGGAGGGAACACTGAAGCTTTCTTT
CASSLETGGNTEAFF
>.|14|.|TRBV30|TRBJ1-6
TGTGCCTGGAGTTTCCCATACAGGGATTCACCCCTCCACTTT
CAWSFPYRDSPLHF
>.|13|.|TRBV10-3|TRBJ2-5
TGTGCCATCAGTGACGGGGACCAAGAGACCCAGTACTTC
CAISDGDQETQYF
>.|14|TRBD1|TRBV10-3|TRBJ2-7
TGTGCCATCCAATACCCGGGACAGGGCGGCGAGCAGTACTTC
CAIQYPGQGGEQYF
>.|12|.|TRBV20-1|TRBJ2-2
TGCAGTGCTAGTGTATCTAGCGGGGAGCTGTTTTTT
CSASVSSGELFF
>.|13|.|TRBV27|TRBJ2-7
TGTGCCAGCAGTTCCCCAAGGGGGAACGAGCAGTACTTC
CASSSPRGNEQYF